This T cell receptor beta chain was captured in a study of T cells in Graves' hyperthyroidism and ophthalmopathy. CDR1 and CDR2 from the germline V gene are SGHNT and YENEEA. The CDR3 contains 13 residues. Between the trimmed V and J ends, which lost 1 base and 3 bases, there was a span of 7 bases. Authors of the study amplified TCR beta CDR3 regions from RNA transcripts. Researchers ran a first-round RT-PCR on the TCR CDR3 using the HTBI primer set. TCRdb independently ran MiXCR on the multiplex PCR reads; one entry per CDR3 protein. The table has around 250,000 distinct CDR3 sequences, 13% to 15% seen once. This clonotype was detected many times.

This receptor was obtained from a woman aged 40 to 55 with Graves' hyperthyroidism that later progressed to Graves' ophthalmopathy. The J gene is TRBJ2-7, the V gene TRBV11-3, with D unclear. Sequenced material: blood. The CDR3 coding sequence is TGTGCCAGCAGCTTAGCGGACGGCTACGAGCAGTACTTC. It encodes CASSLADGYEQYF.